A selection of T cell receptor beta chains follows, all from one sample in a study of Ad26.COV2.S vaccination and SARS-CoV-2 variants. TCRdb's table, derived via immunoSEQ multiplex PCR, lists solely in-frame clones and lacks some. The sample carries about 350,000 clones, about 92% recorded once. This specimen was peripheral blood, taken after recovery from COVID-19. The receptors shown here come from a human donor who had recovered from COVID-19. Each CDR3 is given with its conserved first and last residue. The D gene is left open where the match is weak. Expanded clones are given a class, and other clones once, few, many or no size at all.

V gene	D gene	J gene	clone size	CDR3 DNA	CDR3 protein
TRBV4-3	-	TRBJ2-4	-	TGCGCCAGCAGCCAAGAGGCAGGGATGGACATTCAGTACTTC	CASSQEAGMDIQYF
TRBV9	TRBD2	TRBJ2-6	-	TGTGCCAGCAGCGCCAGACTAGCGGGGCGCCTCTCTGGGGCCAACGTCCTGACTTTC	CASSARLAGRLSGANVLTF
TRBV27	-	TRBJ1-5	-	TGTGCCAGCAGTTTAGCGGGGTCGACAGTCTACAATCAGCCCCAGCATTTT	CASSLAGSTVYNQPQHF
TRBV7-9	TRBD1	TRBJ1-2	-	TGTGCCAGCAGCATATGGACAGGGGCTAACTATGGCTACACCTTC	CASSIWTGANYGYTF
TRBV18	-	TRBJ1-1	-	TGTGCCAGCTCCGAAACTGGGCTGAACACTGAAGCTTTCTTT	CASSETGLNTEAFF
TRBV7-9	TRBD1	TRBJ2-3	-	TGTGCCAGCAGGGCTGGGACAGGGGGCACAGATACGCAGTATTTT	CASRAGTGGTDTQYF
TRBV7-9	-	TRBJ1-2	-	TGTGCCAGCAGCCTAGGGGGTCCCTACTATGGCTACACCTTC	CASSLGGPYYGYTF
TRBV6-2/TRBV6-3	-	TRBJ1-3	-	TGTGCCAGCAGTTACGGGACGGAGACCTCTGGAAACACCATATATTTT	CASSYGTETSGNTIYF
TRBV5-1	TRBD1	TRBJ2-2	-	TGCGCCAGCAGATGGACAGGGGGAATCACCGGGGAGCTGTTTTTT	CASRWTGGITGELFF
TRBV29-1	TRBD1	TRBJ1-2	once	TGCAGCGTTGAAGAACAGGGGGTCTATGGCTACACCTTC	CSVEEQGVYGYTF